This T cell receptor beta chain was sequenced for a study of somatic mutations in cytotoxic T cells in rheumatoid arthritis. Study findings and constraints: Between rheumatoid arthritis patients and age-matched healthy controls, CD8+ T-cell clonality showed no significant difference.

Remarks on this clone: Its antigen remains unknown.

The CDR3 covers 15 residues. In germline, CDR1 is SEHNR, CDR2 FQNEAQ (reference sequence). Losses at the gene ends were 5 bases for V and 4 bases for J; bases not matched to a gene: 9. Measured with immunoSEQ multiplex PCR; TCRdb has only the in-frame clones, and not every one. The table records under 20,000 clones, around 80% of them present only once. Sequencing was carried out using CD8+ T cells sorted from blood. This TCR was sampled from an adult with rheumatoid arthritis. The gene calls are TRBV7-9 and TRBJ1-2; 8 bases fit TRBD1. In DNA form, the CDR3 reads TGTGCCAGCAGCGGTGGGGACAGGCGACTCTATGGCTACACCTTC. As protein: CASSGGDRRLYGYTF.